These 26 T cell receptor beta chains were sequenced from one sample in a study of T cell responses to AZD1222 COVID-19 vaccine. Some clones are missing from TCRdb's copy, which holds only in-frame ones; the method was immunoSEQ multiplex PCR. The table lists over 100,000 clones, approximately 84% of them singletons, with roughly 9.9% in the top ten. The sequences come from peripheral blood, collected on day 0 of AZD1222 vaccination. All receptors come from an adult in good health.

This chain connects TRBV7-3 to TRBJ2-7; D is unclear. Trimming took off 0 bases at V and 3 bases at J, with 6 bases between the two ends. The CDR3 is made up of 13 amino acids. CDR1 and CDR2 (germline): SGHTA, FQGTGA. CDR3 loop: CASSLTIDYEQYF. In nucleotides, the CDR3 is TGTGCCAGCAGCTTAACCATAGACTACGAGCAGTACTTC.

V gene TRBV15 combines with J gene TRBJ1-3; the D gene is possibly TRBD1 (5 bases). Germline V gene lookup returns CDR1 LNHNV and CDR2 YYDKDF (reference sequence). The CDR3 consists of 16 residues. V was cut by 0 bases and J by 2 bases, with 11 bases left in between. This CDR3 reads CATSRDVGATGNTIYF. CDR3 nucleotides: TGTGCCACCAGCAGAGATGTAGGGGCTACTGGAAACACCATATATTTT.

Here the CDR3 reads CASSRRTGDYGYTF. As DNA, the CDR3 is TGTGCCAGCAGTCGACGGACAGGCGATTATGGCTACACCTTC. The V and J genes are TRBV6-5 and TRBJ1-2; 7 nucleotides match TRBD1. This CDR3 comprises 14 residues. Germline CDR1 MNHEY, CDR2 SVGAGI. The ends lost 5 bases at V and 5 bases at J; junction bases unmatched: 8.

The gene calls are TRBV19 and TRBJ2-6; D may be TRBD1 or TRBD2 (5 bases each). CDR3 length: 18 residues. V dropped 5 bases and J dropped 0 bases, with 17 bases sitting between them. The germline CDR1 and CDR2 sequences are LNHDA and SQIVND (reference sequence). CDR3 nucleotides: TGTGCCAGTAGTGCTCCGGGACGGATATACTCTGGGGCCAACGTCCTGACTTTC. Residues: CASSAPGRIYSGANVLTF.

The CDR3 spells CASSQDWGLGKLFF. The CDR3 nucleotides are TGTGCCAGCAGCCAAGACTGGGGGCTTGGAAAACTGTTTTTT. The gene calls are TRBV3-1 (or the pseudogene TRBV3-2) and TRBJ1-4; D is perhaps TRBD1 (6 bases). The CDR3 is 14 amino acids. The V and J ends lost 0 bases and 10 bases respectively, with 12 bases between them. Germline V gives CDR1 LGHDT, CDR2 YNNKEL (reference sequence).

The sample holds one count of this clone. This chain connects TRBV9 to TRBJ2-1; perhaps TRBD2 as D (6 bases). The CDR3 covers 19 residues. CDR1 and CDR2 (germline): SGDLS, YYNGEE. Deletions cut 0 bases from V and 2 bases from J, with 21 bases between. The CDR3 DNA follows: TGTGCCAGCAGCGTAGGGGGGTTGGTGTCTAGCGTAGCCTACAATGAGCAGTTCTTC. This gives the protein CASSVGGLVSSVAYNEQFF.

This clone was seen a few times. The chain couples TRBV5-1 to TRBJ1-6; a possible D gene is TRBD1 (6 bases). Per germline, CDR1 SGHRS and CDR2 YFSETQ. The V gene lost 0 bases and the J gene lost 4 bases, with 11 bases spanning the gap. The CDR3 runs 16 residues. CDR3 in amino acids: CASSLEADRYNSPLHF. The CDR3 DNA reads TGCGCCAGCAGCTTGGAGGCGGACAGATATAATTCACCCCTCCACTTT.

This sequence joins TRBV6-5 and TRBJ2-3; no clear D. The CDR3 runs 10 residues. V was cut by 9 bases and J by 5 bases, with 6 bases left in between. Germline CDR1 is MNHEY and CDR2 is SVGAGI. In DNA form, the CDR3 reads TGTGCCAGTTGGCTAGATACGCAGTATTTT. Protein sequence: CASWLDTQYF.

The chain employs TRBV7-6 and TRBJ1-6; possibly TRBD1 for D (6 bases). V gave up 3 bases and J gave up 7 bases, with 10 bases separating them. In germline, CDR1 is SGHVS, CDR2 FNYEAQ. CDR3 length: 14 residues. CDR3 sequence (DNA): TGTGCCAGCAGCTTCCAGGGGCGAAATTCACCCCTCCACTTT. It is translated as CASSFQGRNSPLHF.

This clone was seen a handful of times. The chain links TRBV19 to TRBJ2-7, with D tentatively TRBD1 or TRBD2 (6 bases each). The V and J ends lost 3 bases and 6 bases respectively, with 12 bases between them. CDR3 length: 13 amino acids. Germline CDR1 reads LNHDA; CDR2 reads SQIVND (reference sequence). CDR3 nucleotide sequence: TGTGCCAGTAGTATTGGAGGGGGAGGCGAGCAGTACTTC. Its translation is CASSIGGGGEQYF.

This chain uses TRBV19 with TRBJ1-2; D call uncertain. V lost 5 bases to trimming and J lost 4 bases, with 17 bases between them. The CDR3 runs 15 residues. Germline-derived CDR1 and CDR2 are LNHDA and SQIVND (reference sequence). The CDR3 is CASSPRPVGGYGYTF. The CDR3 region has the DNA TGTGCCAGTAGTCCTCGCCCGGTTGGAGGCTATGGCTACACCTTC.

This clone was counted once. The rearrangement joins TRBV15 to TRBJ1-6; D call uncertain. CDR1 LNHNV and CDR2 YYDKDF come from the germline V gene (reference sequence). Trimming shortened V by 0 bases and J by 7 bases, and 10 bases separated the two germline ends. There are 15 residues in the CDR3. CDR3 bases: TGTGCCACCAGCAGAGATAGGACGGGGAATTCACCCCTCCACTTT. Translation: CATSRDRTGNSPLHF.

This clone has just one count. The J gene is TRBJ2-2, the V gene TRBV7-9, with TRBD2 identical over 14 bases. The CDR3 loop spans 17 amino acids. V was pared by 5 bases and J by 7 bases, with 9 bases of the junction left unmatched. Per germline, CDR1 SEHNR and CDR2 FQNEAQ (reference sequence). The CDR3 protein is CASSPRLAGGYGGELFF. For the CDR3, the DNA is TGTGCCAGCAGCCCGCGACTAGCGGGGGGGTACGGCGGGGAGCTGTTTTTT.

In its sample, this clone was seen a few times. This chain uses TRBV9 with TRBJ2-2, with D perhaps being TRBD1 or TRBD2 (5 bases each). The germline V and J ends were trimmed by 3 bases and 14 bases, with 17 bases remaining between them. Germline loops: CDR1 SGDLS, CDR2 YYNGEE. CDR3 length: 13 amino acids. The DNA of the CDR3 is TGTGCCAGCAGCGCCTCCGTTTTTGGGGGTCTGTTTTTT. This codes for CASSASVFGGLFF. The variable domain in full, completed from reference TRBV9 and TRBJ2-2, reads DSGVTQTPKHLITATGQRVTLRCSPRSGDLSVYWYQQSLDQGLQFLIQYYNGEERAKGNILERFSAQQFPDLHSELNLSSLELGDSALYFCASSASVFGGLFFGEGSRLTVL.

This chain uses TRBV28 with TRBJ1-2; D ambiguous. V lost 8 bases to trimming and J lost 7 bases, with 20 bases between them. Germline V lookup: CDR1 MDHEN, CDR2 SYDVKM. The CDR3 has 14 amino acids. The CDR3: CASRPRTYSLGYTF. The DNA of the CDR3 is TGTGCCAGCCGGCCCCGGACCTACTCCCTTGGCTACACCTTC.

This clone was recorded only once. The chain combines TRBV7-9 with TRBJ1-2; D not resolved. There are 13 residues in the CDR3. Trimming left V 5 bases short and J 5 bases short, with 12 bases between. The V gene's germline CDR1 is SEHNR and CDR2 FQNEAQ (reference sequence). As DNA, the CDR3 is TGTGCCAGCAGCACCAACAGTGGGTATGGCTACACCTTC. Amino acid sequence: CASSTNSGYGYTF.

This clone was detected only once. The chain carries TRBV19 and TRBJ2-3, with D perhaps TRBD2 (5 bases). The V end lost 3 bases, the J end lost 2 bases, and 15 bases lay between the germline ends. CDR1 is LNHDA and CDR2 is SQIVND in the germline V gene (reference sequence). CDR3 length: 16 amino acids. The CDR3 protein is CASSIPLEGYTDTQYF. The DNA of the CDR3 is TGTGCCAGTAGTATCCCCCTAGAGGGTTACACAGATACGCAGTATTTT.

The CDR3 reads CASSFFRGATSDTGELFF. CDR3 sequence (DNA): TGTGCCAGCAGTTTTTTCAGGGGTGCGACCTCGGACACCGGGGAGCTGTTTTTT. This chain links TRBV27 with TRBJ2-2; possible D gene TRBD1, 6 bases. This CDR3 has 18 amino acids. The germline CDR1 and CDR2 sequences are MNHEY and SMNVEV (reference sequence). V gave up 3 bases and J gave up 3 bases, with 20 bases separating them.

The chain is built from TRBV28 and TRBJ2-3, with 8 nucleotides matching TRBD2. This CDR3 comprises 15 residues. Unmatched junction bases numbered 5, after V lost 4 bases and J lost 2 bases. CDR1 and CDR2 from the germline V gene are MDHEN and SYDVKM. The CDR3: CASSSGLGVTDTQYF. The CDR3 nucleotides read TGTGCCAGCAGTTCGGGACTAGGGGTCACAGATACGCAGTATTTT.

The chain joins TRBV6-6 to TRBJ1-6, with a possible D match to TRBD1 (5 bases). This CDR3 has 14 residues. Germline CDR1 MNHNY, CDR2 SVGAGI (reference sequence). The germline V and J ends were trimmed by 6 bases and 7 bases, with 13 bases remaining between them. This chain's CDR3 is CASREGRGNSPLHF. CDR3 nucleotides: TGTGCCAGCAGGGAGGGACGGGGAAATTCACCCCTCCACTTT.

The chain employs TRBV29-1 and TRBJ1-1; no clear D gene. Looked up from germline, CDR1 is SQVTM and CDR2 is ANQGSEA. The CDR3 length is 11 residues. The V and J ends lost 3 bases and 3 bases respectively, with 5 bases between them. For the CDR3, the DNA is TGCAGCGTTGACATTTACACTGAAGCTTTCTTT. Amino acids: CSVDIYTEAFF.

The J gene is TRBJ2-5, the V gene TRBV2; D is unclear. CDR1 is SNHLY and CDR2 is FYNNEI in the germline V gene. The CDR3 is made up of 13 amino acids. V was pared by 4 bases and J by 1 base, with 7 bases between. CDR3 protein: CASSVQTQETQYF. The CDR3, as DNA: TGTGCCAGCAGTGTTCAGACCCAAGAGACCCAGTACTTC.

The V call is TRBV24-1, the J call TRBJ2-1; 7 positions agree with TRBD2. Trimming at V came to 3 bases and at J to 8 bases, leaving 6 bases not matched to a gene. CDR3 size: 14 residues. CDR1 is KGHDR and CDR2 is SFDVKD in the germline V gene. The DNA of the CDR3 is TGTGCCACCAGTGATGTGGGGGGGAGCCATGAGCAGTTCTTC. It specifies CATSDVGGSHEQFF.

This clone was seen only a few times. The genes are TRBV9 and TRBJ2-7; no clear D gene. The CDR3 is made up of 15 amino acids. Germline-derived CDR1 and CDR2 are SGDLS and YYNGEE. V was trimmed by 3 bases and J by 2 bases, leaving 15 bases between them. This CDR3 reads CASSAGYSEAYEQYF. CDR3 DNA: TGTGCCAGCAGCGCGGGCTACAGCGAGGCCTACGAGCAGTACTTC.

The gene calls are TRBV9 and TRBJ2-1; 15 nucleotides line up with TRBD2. This CDR3 has 18 amino acids. From germline, CDR1 is SGDLS and CDR2 YYNGEE. V lost 4 bases and J lost 4; bases outside the gene matches: 9. The CDR3 reads CASSPQGLAGGTYNEQFF. In DNA form, the CDR3 reads TGTGCCAGCAGCCCCCAGGGACTAGCGGGAGGTACGTACAATGAGCAGTTCTTC.

The chain uses TRBV9 and TRBJ2-7; perhaps D is TRBD1 or TRBD2 (5 bases each). Looked up from germline, CDR1 is SGDLS and CDR2 is YYNGEE. V was shortened by 0 bases and J by 3 bases, with 13 bases between the two germline ends. The CDR3 covers 15 residues. This chain's CDR3 is CASSVAQGPIYEQYF. The CDR3 region has the DNA TGTGCCAGCAGCGTAGCTCAGGGACCCATCTACGAGCAGTACTTC.